This TCR beta chain came from a study of blood T cell repertoires in COVID-19 (dated by TCRdb to about 2020). Turning to the overall study: The collaborator samples originated in the United States, Italy and Spain and spanned the acute and convalescent phases of COVID-19. The material from the prospective study consisted of cDNA or gDNA derived from T cells, B-cell-depleted T cells, or PBMCs. Subjects who had been exposed to COVID-19, were actively infected with it, or had recovered from it provided the deeply sampled blood TCRbeta repertoires that made up the dataset. The repertoires were released in a freely available public database meant as a resource for research on the immune response to SARS-CoV-2. The samples were drawn from two sources: the first 160 participants of the ongoing ImmuneRACE study, and 1,000 to 1,500 subjects contributed by 6 global collaborators. Sample metadata almost always included a de-identified subject ID, COVID-19 status, age in years and sex. Where available, HLA class I and class II types were taken from metadata supplied by the sample provider and were not determined by assay-based typing. What the work shows at the level of the full study, not this receptor alone: The quantity of clinical and demographic metadata differed by source and by participant and was supplied without curation.

Inclusive of the bounding cysteine and phenylalanine, the CDR3 is 12 residues long. Kept here is only the CDR3 DNA, which spans 36 bases and is read in frame from base 1. V is reduced by 7 bases and J by 4 bases, leaving a spacing of 11 bases between them. Taken from the germline V gene, the CDR1 and CDR2 loops are SGDLS and YYNGEE. The collaborating institutions used their own protocols to collect whole blood in K2EDTA tubes. For TCRbeta analysis, collaborator samples were shipped as frozen whole blood, as isolated PBMCs, or as DNA extracted from either sample type. Comment on this clone: Its antigen is unknown. No base quality values were provided; no much bigger clone lies one nucleotide off.

TCRbeta CDR3 regions were amplified from genomic DNA by means of the immunoSEQ Assay, a bias-controlled multiplex PCR. The original pipeline was this. The number of nucleated cells in each sample was estimated by amplification of reference gene primers within the assay. To quantify the absolute abundance of each unique TCRbeta CDR3 rearrangement, sequence reads were collapsed and filtered. For each sample, productive Simpson clonality was calculated by taking the square root of Simpson's diversity index across productive rearrangements. TCRdb stores this immuneACCESS table with in-frame sequences only. Part of the clones is absent; in the studies checked, under half of the shortfall reflects unresolved V genes, and no reason is known for the rest. Clone size and the V and J calls come from that table; the DNA yielded D and trimming. This sample lists about 94,000 clones; around nine tenths were detected once. 4.5% to 6% of the sample rests with the top ten.

The sequence links TRBV9 to TRBJ1-2; the D gene is unclear. The receptor comes from an elderly woman with acute or convalescent COVID-19. The sample was peripheral blood. CDR3 reads: CASSTGVYGYTF. The nucleotides are TGTGCCAGCTCAACTGGAGTCTATGGCTACACCTTC.